Below, 15 T cell receptor beta chains from the same sample are listed, as sequenced in a study of cytomegalovirus exposure and HLA in healthy donors. TCRdb's copy holds only in-frame clones and misses some; the assay was immunoSEQ multiplex PCR. Seen here are 110,000 or so clones, roughly nine tenths observed once, and the top ten hold about 4.3%. The specimen was PBMCs. The receptors here all came from a man aged 18 to 30 in good health and CMV-seropositive.

The rearrangement uses TRBV4-2 and TRBJ1-5, with TRBD1 matching over 7 bases. CDR1 is LGHNA and CDR2 is YNFKEQ in the germline V gene. V was clipped by 4 bases and J by 10 bases; unmatched bases: 16. The CDR3 totals 16 residues. The CDR3 DNA is TGTGCCAGCAGCCGCACCCTCGACAGGGTCCTCAGCCCCCAGCATTTT. Translating it yields CASSRTLDRVLSPQHF.

V and J are TRBV5-1 and TRBJ2-2; the D gene is possibly TRBD1 (6 bases). CDR1 and CDR2 (germline): SGHRS, YFSETQ. The CDR3 covers 15 residues. Trimming took 0 bases from V and 3 from J, leaving 9 bases between them. Here the CDR3 reads CASSLGGTYTGELFF. The CDR3 region has the DNA TGCGCCAGCAGCTTGGGTGGGACATACACCGGGGAGCTGTTTTTT.

The CDR3 loop reads CASSGTGQQYF. In DNA form, the CDR3 reads TGCGCCAGCAGCGGGACAGGTCAGCAGTACTTC. The V and J genes are TRBV5-1 and TRBJ2-7, with TRBD1 matching over 8 bases. CDR1 is SGHRS, CDR2 YFSETQ, per germline. This CDR3 has 11 amino acids. The junction had 2 bases not matched to a gene; V was cut back by 4 bases and J by 8 bases. The full variable domain, in which reference TRBV5-1 and TRBJ2-7 provide the parts outside the CDR3, is KAGVTQTPRYLIKTRGQQVTLSCSPISGHRSVSWYQQTPGQGLQFLFEYFSETQRNKGNFPGRFSGRQFSNSRSEMNVSTLELGDSALYLCASSGTGQQYFGPGTRLTVT.

The rearrangement links TRBV5-1 to TRBJ1-4; D perhaps matches TRBD1 (5 bases). Trimming removed 0 bases at V and 7 bases at J, with 10 bases between. This CDR3 region has 14 residues. Germline CDR1 reads SGHRS; CDR2 reads YFSETQ. The CDR3 protein is CASSLGQGGEKLFF. The CDR3, as DNA: TGCGCCAGCAGCTTGGGTCAGGGAGGTGAAAAACTGTTTTTT. The full variable domain, its missing parts supplied by reference TRBV5-1 and TRBJ1-4, is KAGVTQTPRYLIKTRGQQVTLSCSPISGHRSVSWYQQTPGQGLQFLFEYFSETQRNKGNFPGRFSGRQFSNSRSEMNVSTLELGDSALYLCASSLGQGGEKLFFGSGTQLSVL.

The chain joins TRBV7-9 to TRBJ1-1; no clear D gene. V was clipped by 1 base and J by 0 bases, with 18 bases between them. The CDR3 consists of 18 residues. Germline CDR1 SEHNR, CDR2 FQNEAQ (reference sequence). CDR3 coding DNA: TGTGCCAGCAGCTTAGTTCGTCCGGGGAAGGCCATGAACACTGAAGCTTTCTTT. As protein: CASSLVRPGKAMNTEAFF. The full variable domain, with the rest looked up from reference TRBV7-9 and TRBJ1-1, is DTGVSQNPRHKITKRGQNVTFRCDPISEHNRLYWYRQTLGQGPEFLTYFQNEAQLEKSRLLSDRFSAERPKGSFSTLEIQRTEQGDSAMYLCASSLVRPGKAMNTEAFFGQGTRLTVV.

CDR3 protein: CASSYIGGGDSYEQYF. In DNA, the CDR3 is TGTGCCAGCAGTTACATTGGCGGGGGGGACTCCTACGAGCAGTACTTC. This rearrangement joins TRBV6-5 to TRBJ2-7; 9 bases fit TRBD2. The CDR3 covers 16 residues. The germline V gene encodes CDR1 MNHEY and CDR2 SVGAGI. J was trimmed by 0 bases and V by 2 bases; bases with no gene match: 5.

The gene calls are TRBV6-1 and TRBJ2-7; no clear D. With 2 bases removed from V and 6 bases from J, the gap between germline ends came to 17 bases. The CDR3 runs to 15 residues. Germline V gene data show CDR1 as MNHNS and CDR2 as SASEGT. CDR3 sequence reads: CASSERAGSNVEQYF. The CDR3 DNA sequence: TGTGCCAGCAGTGAACGTGCAGGCAGCAACGTCGAGCAGTACTTC.

V and J are TRBV5-1 and TRBJ1-3; D is ambiguous. The V gene's germline CDR1 is SGHRS and CDR2 YFSETQ. This CDR3 contains 17 residues. Trimming removed 4 bases at V and 1 base at J, with 18 bases between. The CDR3 sequence: CASSLTRRGFSGNTIYF. The CDR3 DNA is TGCGCCAGCAGCCTAACGAGGCGCGGGTTTTCTGGAAACACCATATATTTT.

The rearrangement joins TRBV11-2 to TRBJ2-7, with unresolved D. V lost 2 bases to trimming and J lost 2 bases, with 4 bases between them. CDR1 is SGHAT, CDR2 FQNNGV, per germline. The CDR3 runs to 12 residues. CDR3 loop: CASSLTAYEQYF. DNA for the CDR3: TGTGCCAGCAGCTTAACTGCCTACGAGCAGTACTTC.

This clone showed up just a few times. The rearrangement joins TRBV5-1 to TRBJ1-6; 10 bases are a match to TRBD1. The germline V gene has CDR1 SGHRS and CDR2 YFSETQ. Germline trimming cut 0 bases from V and 10 bases from J; bases unmatched to any gene: 10. CDR3 size: 17 residues. The CDR3 protein is CASSLEVWDRGASPLHF. The DNA for the CDR3 is TGCGCCAGCAGCTTGGAAGTCTGGGACAGGGGCGCCTCACCCCTCCACTTT. The full variable domain, completed using reference TRBV5-1 and TRBJ1-6, is KAGVTQTPRYLIKTRGQQVTLSCSPISGHRSVSWYQQTPGQGLQFLFEYFSETQRNKGNFPGRFSGRQFSNSRSEMNVSTLELGDSALYLCASSLEVWDRGASPLHFGNGTRLTVT.

This clone came up once. This chain links TRBV15 with TRBJ1-2; 7 bases are a match to TRBD1. Losses at the gene ends were 1 base for V and 3 bases for J; bases not matched to a gene: 2. The CDR3 extends over 14 amino acids. Per germline, CDR1 LNHNV and CDR2 YYDKDF (reference sequence). CDR3 protein: CATSRGQGDYGYTF. In nucleotides, the CDR3 is TGTGCCACCAGCAGAGGACAGGGAGACTATGGCTACACCTTC.

The CDR3 DNA sequence: TGCGCCAGCAGCTTGAGGACCACAGGGAACGCTTTCTTT. Translated, it gives CASSLRTTGNAFF. The chain joins TRBV5-1 to TRBJ1-1; D may be TRBD1 (6 bases). Trimming cost V 1 base and J 11 bases, with 15 bases left between them. The CDR3 contains 13 residues. Germline CDR1 and CDR2: SGHRS and YFSETQ.

Of note for this clone: Other DNA sequences in this specimen translate into the identical CDR3. V is TRBV19 and J is TRBJ1-5; TRBD1 is a possible D gene (6 bases). The germline gives CDR1 LNHDA, CDR2 SQIVND (reference sequence). CDR3 length: 14 residues. V was shortened by 3 bases and J by 4 bases, with 10 bases between the two germline ends. CDR3 amino acids: CASSIRGGNQPQHF. The CDR3 DNA follows: TGTGCCAGTAGTATTAGGGGGGGAAATCAGCCCCAGCATTTT.

The chain carries TRBV19 and TRBJ1-1, with D possibly matching TRBD1 (6 bases). The CDR3 consists of 15 residues. CDR1 and CDR2 from the germline V gene are LNHDA and SQIVND (reference sequence). V lost 5 bases and J lost 1, with 14 bases in between. In DNA form, the CDR3 reads TGTGCCAGTAGTCTATCGGACAGATGGAACACTGAAGCTTTCTTT. It yields the protein CASSLSDRWNTEAFF. Full variable domain (remainder filled in from reference TRBV19 and TRBJ1-1): DGGITQSPKYLFRKEGQNVTLSCEQNLNHDAMYWYRQDPGQGLRLIYYSQIVNDFQKGDIAEGYSVSREKKESFPLTVTSAQKNPTAFYLCASSLSDRWNTEAFFGQGTRLTVV.

The rearrangement links TRBV6-1 to TRBJ1-5; 7 positions agree with TRBD1. Germline V CDR1 and CDR2: MNHNS, SASEGT. J lost 5 bases, V lost 4 bases, and 8 bases had no gene match. This CDR3 comprises 15 residues. CDR3 DNA: TGTGCCAGCAGTGTCGGGACAGCGTTCGATCAGCCCCAGCATTTT. Translated: CASSVGTAFDQPQHF.